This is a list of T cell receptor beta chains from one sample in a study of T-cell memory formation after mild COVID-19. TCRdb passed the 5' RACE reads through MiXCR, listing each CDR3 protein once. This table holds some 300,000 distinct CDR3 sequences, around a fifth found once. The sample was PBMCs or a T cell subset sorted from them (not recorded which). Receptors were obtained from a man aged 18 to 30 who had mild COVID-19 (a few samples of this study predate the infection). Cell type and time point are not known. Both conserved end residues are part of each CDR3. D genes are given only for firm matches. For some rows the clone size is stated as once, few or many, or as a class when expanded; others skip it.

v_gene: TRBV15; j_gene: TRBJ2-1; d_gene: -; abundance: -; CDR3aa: CATSVSVNEQFF; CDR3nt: TGTGCCACCAGCGTCTCGGTTAATGAGCAGTTCTTC
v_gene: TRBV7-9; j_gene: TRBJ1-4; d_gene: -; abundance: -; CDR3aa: CASDSRGHREKLFF; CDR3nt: TGTGCCAGCGACTCGAGGGGTCATCGGGAAAAACTGTTTTTT
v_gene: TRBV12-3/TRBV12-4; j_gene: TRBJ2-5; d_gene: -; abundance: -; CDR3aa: CASRIETQYF; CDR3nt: TGTGCCAGCAGGATAGAGACCCAGTACTTC
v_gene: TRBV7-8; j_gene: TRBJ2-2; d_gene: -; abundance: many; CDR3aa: CASSLAGATGELFF; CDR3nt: TGTGCCAGCAGCCTAGCAGGAGCCACCGGGGAGCTGTTTTTT
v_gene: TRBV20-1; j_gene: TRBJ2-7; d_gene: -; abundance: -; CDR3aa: CSARVGYEQYF; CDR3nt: TGCAGTGCTAGAGTGGGCTACGAGCAGTACTTC
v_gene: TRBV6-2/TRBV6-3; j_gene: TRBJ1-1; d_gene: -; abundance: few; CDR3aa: CASSYPHRYTEAFF; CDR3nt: TGTGCCAGCAGTTATCCCCACAGGTACACTGAAGCTTTCTTT
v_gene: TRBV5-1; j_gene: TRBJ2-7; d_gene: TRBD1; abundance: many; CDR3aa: CASSLTGTGAYEQYF; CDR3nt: TGCGCCAGCAGCCTAACCGGGACAGGGGCTTACGAGCAGTACTTC
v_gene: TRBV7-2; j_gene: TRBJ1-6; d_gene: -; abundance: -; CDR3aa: CASSLAIASPLHF; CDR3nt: TGTGCCAGCAGCTTAGCTATCGCCTCACCCCTCCACTTT
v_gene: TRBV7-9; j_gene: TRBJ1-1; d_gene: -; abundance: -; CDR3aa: CASSLFGDTEAFF; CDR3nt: TGTGCCAGCAGCTTATTTGGGGATACTGAAGCTTTCTTT
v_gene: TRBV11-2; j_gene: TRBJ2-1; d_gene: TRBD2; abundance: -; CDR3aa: CASSFPAGYNEQFF; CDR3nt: TGTGCCAGCAGCTTTCCAGCGGGGTACAATGAGCAGTTCTTC
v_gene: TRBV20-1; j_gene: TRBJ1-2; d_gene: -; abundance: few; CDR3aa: CSARGRQDYGYTF; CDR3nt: TGCAGTGCTAGAGGTAGACAGGACTATGGCTACACCTTC
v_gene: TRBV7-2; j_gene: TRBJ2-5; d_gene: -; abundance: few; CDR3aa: CASSDLGTEQETQYF; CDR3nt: TGTGCCAGCAGCGATCTCGGGACGGAACAAGAGACCCAGTACTTC
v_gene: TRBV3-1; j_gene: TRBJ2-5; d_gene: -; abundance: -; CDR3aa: CASSPRGASPDF; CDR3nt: TGTGCCAGCAGCCCTCGCGGGGCCTCCCCGGACTTC